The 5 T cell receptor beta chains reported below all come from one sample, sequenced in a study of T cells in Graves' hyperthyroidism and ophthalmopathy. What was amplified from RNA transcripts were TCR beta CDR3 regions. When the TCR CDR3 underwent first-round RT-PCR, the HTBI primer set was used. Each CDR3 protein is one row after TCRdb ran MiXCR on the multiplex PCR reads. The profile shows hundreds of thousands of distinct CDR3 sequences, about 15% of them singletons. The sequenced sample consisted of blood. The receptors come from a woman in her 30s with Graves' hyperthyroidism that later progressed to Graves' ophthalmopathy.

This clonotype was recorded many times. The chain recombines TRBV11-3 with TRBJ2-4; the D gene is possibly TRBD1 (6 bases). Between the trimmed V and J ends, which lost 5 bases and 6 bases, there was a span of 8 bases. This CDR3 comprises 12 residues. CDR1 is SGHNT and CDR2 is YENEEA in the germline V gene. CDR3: CASSQDRNIQYF. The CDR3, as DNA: TGTGCCAGCAGCCAGGACAGAAACATTCAGTACTTC.

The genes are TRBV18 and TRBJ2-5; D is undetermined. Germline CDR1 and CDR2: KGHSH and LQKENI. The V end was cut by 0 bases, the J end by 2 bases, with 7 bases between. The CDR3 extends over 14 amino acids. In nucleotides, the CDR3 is TGTGCCAGCTCACCACCGAGCCAGCAAGAGACCCAGTACTTC. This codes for CASSPPSQQETQYF.

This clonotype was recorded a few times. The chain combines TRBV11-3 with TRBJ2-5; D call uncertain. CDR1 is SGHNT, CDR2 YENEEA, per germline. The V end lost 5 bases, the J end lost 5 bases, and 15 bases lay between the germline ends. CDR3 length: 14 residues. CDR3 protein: CASSLREYGETQYF. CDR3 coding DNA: TGTGCCAGCAGCCTCAGAGAGTACGGGGAGACCCAGTACTTC. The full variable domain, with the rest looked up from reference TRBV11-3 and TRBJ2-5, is EAGVVQSPRYKIIEKKQPVAFWCNPISGHNTLYWYLQNLGQGPELLIRYENEEAVDDSQLPKDRFSAERLKGVDSTLKIQPAELGDSAVYLCASSLREYGETQYFGPGTRLLVL.

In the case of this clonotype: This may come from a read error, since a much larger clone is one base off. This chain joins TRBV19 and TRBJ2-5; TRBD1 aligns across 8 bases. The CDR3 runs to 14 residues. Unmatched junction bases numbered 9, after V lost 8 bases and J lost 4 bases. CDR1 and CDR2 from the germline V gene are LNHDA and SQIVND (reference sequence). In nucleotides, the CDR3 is TGTGCCAGTGGTCCCGGACAGGGTCGAGAGACCCAGTACTTC. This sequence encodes CASGPGQGRETQYF.

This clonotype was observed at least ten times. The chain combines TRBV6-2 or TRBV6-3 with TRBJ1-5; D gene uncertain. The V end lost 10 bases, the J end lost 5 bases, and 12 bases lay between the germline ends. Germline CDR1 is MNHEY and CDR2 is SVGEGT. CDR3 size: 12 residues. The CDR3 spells CATCARDQPQHF. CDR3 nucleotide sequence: TGTGCCACCTGCGCGAGGGATCAGCCCCAGCATTTT.